The 21 T cell receptor beta chains below were found in one sample sequenced in a study of blood T cells in healthy people across ages (dated by TCRdb to about 2015). Library creation used 5' RACE. The data were produced on an Illumina HiSeq 2500. A second roughly 6 to 12 cycle PCR used a sample-barcoded 5' primer and a J-beta primer mix. Using fastp at Q25 and MiXCR, TCRdb reprocessed the public reads and kept productive beta chains. Merged by CDR3 protein, the rows form single entries marked with the most common genes and DNA. This sample has 550,000 to 650,000 distinct CDR3 sequences in its table, and less than 35% of those were observed once. Of the sample, 15% to 18% falls within the top ten clones. The sequencing input was blood. These receptors were collected from a woman older than 75 in good health.

The rearrangement joins TRBV2 to TRBJ2-3, with no clear D. Trimming pared 6 bases from V and 1 base from J, leaving 17 bases between. Germline V CDR1 and CDR2: SNHLY, FYNNEI. CDR3 size: 16 residues. The CDR3 here is CASRLLGSQGTDTQYF. CDR3 in DNA: TGTGCCAGCAGGCTCTTGGGGTCCCAAGGCACAGATACGCAGTATTTT. The full variable domain, rest sourced from reference TRBV2 and TRBJ2-3, is EPEVTQTPSHQVTQMGQEVILRCVPISNHLYFYWYRQILGQKVEFLVSFYNNEISEKSEIFDDQFSVERPDGSNFTLKIRSTKLEDSAMYFCASRLLGSQGTDTQYFGPGTRLTVL.

In regard to this clonotype: Relative to the germline gene, one junction end is altered; a read error may explain this. This CDR3 is CASSLTGADTEYF. The CDR3 region has the DNA TGTGCCAGCAGTTTGACAGGAGCAGATACGGAGTATTTT. V usage is TRBV12-3 or TRBV12-4 and J usage is TRBJ2-3, with a weak D call TRBD1 (6 bases). The CDR3 spans 13 residues.

The gene calls are TRBV11-2 and TRBJ2-1; weak D call: TRBD1 (6 bases). CDR3 length: 15 amino acids. CDR1 SGHAT and CDR2 FQNNGV come from the germline V gene. With 7 bases removed from V and 5 bases from J, the gap between germline ends came to 18 bases. The CDR3 nucleotides are TGTGCCAGCATCCCGAGGTTACAGGGCCACAATGAGCAGTTCTTC. Its translation: CASIPRLQGHNEQFF.

The chain employs TRBV7-3 and TRBJ1-5, with D perhaps matching TRBD1 (5 bases). The V gene's germline CDR1 is SGHTA and CDR2 FQGTGA. V lost 4 bases and J lost 15, with 16 bases in between. The CDR3 is 12 residues long. The CDR3 loop reads CASSSPSGPLHF. The CDR3 DNA follows: TGTGCCAGCAGCTCTCCCTCGGGGCCCTTGCATTTT.

Points on this clonotype: A much larger clonotype is one base distant, so this may be a read error. The chain recombines TRBV6-2 or TRBV6-3 with TRBJ2-3, with D possibly TRBD2 on 6 matching bases. CDR1 and CDR2 (germline): MNHEY, SVGEGT. This CDR3 contains 14 residues. V lost 6 bases to trimming and J lost 7 bases, with 17 bases between them. CDR3 residues: CASSPAGGRNTQYF. The DNA for the CDR3 is TGTGCCAGCAGCCCGGCCGGGGGAAGGAATACGCAGTATTTT.

The J gene is TRBJ2-1, the V gene TRBV7-8; D may be TRBD1 (6 bases). CDR3 size: 19 residues. Deletions cut 2 bases from V and 6 bases from J, with 26 bases between. Germline V gives CDR1 SGHVS, CDR2 FQNEAQ. CDR3 sequence reads: CASSLRQVSPRLGGNEQFF. CDR3 nucleotides: TGTGCCAGCAGCTTAAGACAGGTGTCCCCCCGTTTAGGTGGCAATGAGCAGTTCTTC.

This clonotype has just a few counts. A much larger clone lies a single base off, so this may be a read error. This rearrangement joins TRBV5-1 to TRBJ2-5; 9 bases line up with TRBD2. The CDR3 is made up of 14 amino acids. V shed 4 bases, J shed 11 bases, and the junction held 12 bases outside the gene matches. Germline V gene data show CDR1 as SGHRS and CDR2 as YFSETQ. The CDR3 region has the DNA TGCGCCAGCAGCCCACTAGCGGGTGACAATGAGCAGTACTTC. Translation gives CASSPLAGDNEQYF.

This clonotype has a count of ten or more. The J gene is TRBJ1-2, the V gene TRBV27; tentatively, D is TRBD1 (5 bases). CDR1 and CDR2 from the germline V gene are MNHEY and SMNVEV (reference sequence). The CDR3 runs 13 residues. Between the trimmed V and J ends, which lost 6 bases and 6 bases, there was a span of 14 bases. The CDR3, as DNA: TGTGCCAGCAGCCTTTTCGGGGGTGATGGCTACACCTTC. Translated, it gives CASSLFGGDGYTF.

The V and J genes are TRBV28 and TRBJ2-7; D gene unclear. Germline CDR1 reads MDHEN; CDR2 reads SYDVKM. The V end was cut by 6 bases, the J end by 0 bases, with 15 bases between. CDR3 length: 15 amino acids. This CDR3 is CASSPVLGISYEQYF. The CDR3 region has the DNA TGTGCCAGCAGCCCCGTTCTAGGGATCTCCTACGAGCAGTACTTC.

This clonotype was seen at least ten times. The rearrangement uses TRBV4-2 and TRBJ2-5; TRBD2 aligns across 8 bases. J lost 5 bases, V lost 2 bases, and 7 bases had no gene match. CDR1 and CDR2 from the germline V gene are LGHNA and YNFKEQ. CDR3 size: 15 residues. The CDR3 protein is CASSQHPGGRETQYF. The CDR3 DNA reads TGTGCCAGCAGCCAACACCCGGGAGGGAGGGAGACCCAGTACTTC.

This chain links TRBV5-6 with TRBJ2-2; D gene uncertain. CDR3 length equals 16 residues. The germline V gene has CDR1 SGHDT and CDR2 YYEEEE. V was clipped by 3 bases and J by 5 bases, with 17 bases between them. CDR3 amino acids: CASSWKDKPRTGELFF. Here the CDR3 DNA reads TGTGCCAGCAGCTGGAAAGACAAGCCGAGGACCGGGGAGCTGTTTTTT.

This clonotype was detected many times. A junction end diverges from the germline sequence, so it may reflect a read error. The chain uses TRBV20-1 and TRBJ2-3; maybe TRBD2 (7 bases). In germline, CDR1 is DFQATT, CDR2 SNEGSKA (reference sequence). The length of the CDR3 is 16 residues. CDR3: CSASPILAGDTNTQYF. The CDR3 DNA reads TGCAGTGCTAGCCCCATCCTCGCGGGGGACACAAATACGCAGTATTTT.

This clonotype was recorded many times. V gene TRBV11-2 combines with J gene TRBJ1-6; D possibly corresponds to TRBD1 (6 bases). Germline values: CDR1 SGHAT, CDR2 FQNNGV. The CDR3 sequence is 14 residues long. V was shortened by 5 bases and J by 7 bases, with 12 bases between the two germline ends. The DNA of the CDR3 is TGTGCCAGCAGCCCGGGGGCATGGAATTCACCCCTCCACTTT. It yields the protein CASSPGAWNSPLHF.

The sample holds many counts of this clonotype. This chain links TRBV12-3 or TRBV12-4 with TRBJ2-5; 11 bases are a match to TRBD2. The length of the CDR3 is 16 residues. J lost 10 bases, V lost 1 base, and 11 bases had no gene match. The CDR3 bases are TGTGCCAGCAGTTTAGATCTCGGGGCTAGCGGGGGGAGCCAGTACTTC. It codes for CASSLDLGASGGSQYF.

This clonotype was observed at least ten times. The genes are TRBV9 and TRBJ2-5, with a tentative D call TRBD1 (5 bases). The germline V gene has CDR1 SGDLS and CDR2 YYNGEE. The CDR3 is made up of 14 amino acids. V gave up 0 bases and J gave up 5 bases, with 11 bases separating them. CDR3 region: CASSVGGRVETQYF. The CDR3 bases are TGTGCCAGCAGCGTAGGGGGCCGGGTTGAGACCCAGTACTTC.

This clonotype was picked up many times. The rearrangement joins TRBV3-1 to TRBJ2-5, with D maybe TRBD2 (5 bases). Germline CDR1 LGHDT, CDR2 YNNKEL (reference sequence). The CDR3 loop spans 13 amino acids. V was trimmed by 7 bases and J by 5 bases, leaving 14 bases between them. For the CDR3, the DNA is TGTGCCAGCAATCCCTCTGGGGAGGAGACCCAGTACTTC. It yields the protein CASNPSGEETQYF.

This clonotype was recorded at least ten times. This chain links TRBV7-6 with TRBJ2-1, with 8 bases fitting TRBD1. V lost 3 bases and J lost 7; bases outside the gene matches: 2. The CDR3 runs 13 residues. CDR1 is SGHVS, CDR2 FNYEAQ, per germline. The CDR3 DNA follows: TGTGCCAGCAGCTTGGACAGGGTAAATGAGCAGTTCTTC. Protein sequence: CASSLDRVNEQFF. Supplemented by reference TRBV7-6 and TRBJ2-1, the full variable domain reads GAGVSQSPRYKVTKRGQDVALRCDPISGHVSLYWYRQALGQGPEFLTYFNYEAQQDKSGLPNDRFSAERPEGSISTLTIQRTEQRDSAMYRCASSLDRVNEQFFGPGTRLTVL.

The CDR3 protein is CASSQGGRYPDTEAFF. CDR3 nucleotide sequence: TGCGCCAGCAGCCAAGGGGGCCGGTACCCGGACACTGAAGCTTTCTTT. The V and J genes are TRBV4-3 and TRBJ1-1, with a possible D match to TRBD1 (5 bases). CDR3 length: 16 amino acids. Trimming stripped 1 base from V and 3 bases from J, with 15 bases between. Germline loops: CDR1 LGHNA, CDR2 YSLEER.

The chain employs TRBV20-1 and TRBJ2-7; possible D gene TRBD2, 6 bases. V was cut by 4 bases and J by 4 bases, with 14 bases left in between. There are 13 residues in the CDR3. Germline V gene sequence: CDR1 DFQATT, CDR2 SNEGSKA (reference sequence). This CDR3 is CSAIQGRPYEQYF. As DNA, the CDR3 is TGCAGTGCTATACAAGGGAGGCCTTACGAGCAGTACTTC.

Concerning this clonotype: A much larger clone lies one base from this, so it may be a read error. The chain carries TRBV12-3 or TRBV12-4 and TRBJ1-1, with D possibly being TRBD1 (6 bases). The CDR3 covers 15 residues. Trimming stripped 4 bases from V and 6 bases from J, with 18 bases between. The CDR3, as DNA: TGTGCCAGCAGTTATCAGGGGTCGGGTCCCGCTGAAGCTTTCTTT. It yields the protein CASSYQGSGPAEAFF.

This clonotype has only one observation. A much larger clone differs by one base, so this may be a read error. The chain joins TRBV6-2 or TRBV6-3 to TRBJ2-4; no firm D call. TRBJ2-7 matches the DNA end more closely, so the J call is doubtful. Germline V gives CDR1 MNHEY, CDR2 SVGEGT. The CDR3 spans 12 residues. This CDR3 is CASTEMRYEQYF. For the CDR3, the DNA is TGTGCCAGCACCGAAATGCGGTACGAGCAGTACTTC.